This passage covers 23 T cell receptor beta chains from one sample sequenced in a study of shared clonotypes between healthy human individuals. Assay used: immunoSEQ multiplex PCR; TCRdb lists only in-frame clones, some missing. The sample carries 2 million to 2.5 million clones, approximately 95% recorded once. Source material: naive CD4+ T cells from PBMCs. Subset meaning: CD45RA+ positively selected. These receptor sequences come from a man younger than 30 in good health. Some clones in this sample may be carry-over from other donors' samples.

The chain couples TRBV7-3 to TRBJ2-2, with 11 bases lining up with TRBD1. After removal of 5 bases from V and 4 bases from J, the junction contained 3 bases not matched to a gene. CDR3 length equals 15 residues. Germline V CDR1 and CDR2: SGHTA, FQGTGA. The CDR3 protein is CASSGQGATTGELFF. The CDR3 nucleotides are TGTGCCAGCAGCGGACAGGGGGCAACCACCGGGGAGCTGTTTTTT.

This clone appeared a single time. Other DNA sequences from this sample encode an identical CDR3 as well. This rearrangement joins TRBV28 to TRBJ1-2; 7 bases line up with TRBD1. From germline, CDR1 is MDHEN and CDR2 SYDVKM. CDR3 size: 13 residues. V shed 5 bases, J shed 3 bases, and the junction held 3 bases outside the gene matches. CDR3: CASSLTGDYGYTF. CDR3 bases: TGTGCCAGCAGTCTCACAGGGGACTATGGCTACACCTTC.

CDR3 region: CASSLWRATTSHTGELFF. The DNA of the CDR3 is TGTGCCAGCAGTTTATGGAGAGCGACAACCAGCCACACCGGGGAGCTGTTTTTT. The chain joins TRBV28 to TRBJ2-2; D is uncertain. V was trimmed by 0 bases and J by 3 bases, leaving 17 bases between them. The CDR3 is made up of 18 amino acids. Looked up from germline, CDR1 is MDHEN and CDR2 is SYDVKM.

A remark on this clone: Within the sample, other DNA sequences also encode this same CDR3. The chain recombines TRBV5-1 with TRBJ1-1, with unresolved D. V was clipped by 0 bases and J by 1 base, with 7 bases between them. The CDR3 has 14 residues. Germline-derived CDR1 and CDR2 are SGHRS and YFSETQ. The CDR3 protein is CASSLGQPNTEAFF. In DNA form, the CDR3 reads TGCGCCAGCAGCTTGGGTCAGCCGAACACTGAAGCTTTCTTT.

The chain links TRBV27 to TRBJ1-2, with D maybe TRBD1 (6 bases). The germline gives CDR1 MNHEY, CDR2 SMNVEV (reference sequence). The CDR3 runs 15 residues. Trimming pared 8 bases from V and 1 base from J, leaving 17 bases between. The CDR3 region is CASGVGGALNYGYTF. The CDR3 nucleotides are TGTGCCAGCGGGGTAGGGGGGGCACTTAACTATGGCTACACCTTC.

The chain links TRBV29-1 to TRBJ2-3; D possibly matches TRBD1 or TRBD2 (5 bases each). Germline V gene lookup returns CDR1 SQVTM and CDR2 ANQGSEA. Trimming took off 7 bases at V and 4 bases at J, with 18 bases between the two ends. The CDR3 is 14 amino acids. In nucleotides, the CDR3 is TGCAGCGCCGAGGATGGGGGATCGGCAGATACGCAGTATTTT. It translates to CSAEDGGSADTQYF.

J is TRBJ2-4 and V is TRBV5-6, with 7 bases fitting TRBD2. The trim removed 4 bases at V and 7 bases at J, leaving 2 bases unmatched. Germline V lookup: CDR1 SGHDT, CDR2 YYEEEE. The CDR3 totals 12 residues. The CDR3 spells CASSRDYNIQYF. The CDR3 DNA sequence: TGTGCCAGCAGCCGGGACTACAACATTCAGTACTTC.

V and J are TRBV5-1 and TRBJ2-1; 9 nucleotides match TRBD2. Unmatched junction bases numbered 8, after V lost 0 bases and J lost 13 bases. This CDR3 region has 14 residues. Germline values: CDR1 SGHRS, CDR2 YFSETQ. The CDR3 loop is CASSLEASGISQFF. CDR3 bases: TGCGCCAGCAGCTTGGAGGCTAGCGGGATTTCCCAGTTCTTC.

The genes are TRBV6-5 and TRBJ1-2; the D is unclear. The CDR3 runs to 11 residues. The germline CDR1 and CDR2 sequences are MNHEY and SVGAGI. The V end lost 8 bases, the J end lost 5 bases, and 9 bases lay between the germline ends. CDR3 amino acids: CASQLSYGYTF. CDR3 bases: TGTGCCAGCCAGCTCTCTTATGGCTACACCTTC.

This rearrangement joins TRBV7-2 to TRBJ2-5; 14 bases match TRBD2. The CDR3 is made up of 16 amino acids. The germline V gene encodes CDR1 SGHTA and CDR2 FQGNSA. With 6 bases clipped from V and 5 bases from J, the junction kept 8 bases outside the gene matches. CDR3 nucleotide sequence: TGTGCCAGCAGGTTGACTAGCGGGAGGGCCGGGGAGACCCAGTACTTC. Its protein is CASRLTSGRAGETQYF.

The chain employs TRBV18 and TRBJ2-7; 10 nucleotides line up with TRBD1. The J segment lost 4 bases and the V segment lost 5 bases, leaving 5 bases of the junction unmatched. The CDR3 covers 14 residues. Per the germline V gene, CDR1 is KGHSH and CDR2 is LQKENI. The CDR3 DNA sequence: TGTGCCAGCTCATCCCGACAGGGGGCTTACGAGCAGTACTTC. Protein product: CASSSRQGAYEQYF. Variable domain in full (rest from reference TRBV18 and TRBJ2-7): NAGVMQNPRHLVRRRGQEARLRCSPMKGHSHVYWYRQLPEEGLKFMVYLQKENIIDESGMPKERFSAEFPKEGPSILRIQQVVRGDSAAYFCASSSRQGAYEQYFGPGTRLTVT.

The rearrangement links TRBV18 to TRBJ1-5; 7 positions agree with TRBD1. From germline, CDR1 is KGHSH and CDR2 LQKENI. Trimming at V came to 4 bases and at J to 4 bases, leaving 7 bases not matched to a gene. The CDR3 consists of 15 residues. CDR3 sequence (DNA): TGTGCCAGCTCACTGACAGGGACAAGGAATCAGCCCCAGCATTTT. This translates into CASSLTGTRNQPQHF.

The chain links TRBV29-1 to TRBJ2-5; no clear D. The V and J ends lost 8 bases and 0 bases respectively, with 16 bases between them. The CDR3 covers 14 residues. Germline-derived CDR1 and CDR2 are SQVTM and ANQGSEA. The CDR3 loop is CSSNDTPYQETQYF. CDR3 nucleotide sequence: TGCAGCTCGAACGATACACCGTACCAAGAGACCCAGTACTTC.

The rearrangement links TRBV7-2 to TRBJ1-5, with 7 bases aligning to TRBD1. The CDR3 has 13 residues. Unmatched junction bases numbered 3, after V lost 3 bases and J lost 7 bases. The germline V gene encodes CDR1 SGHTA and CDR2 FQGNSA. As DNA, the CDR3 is TGTGCCAGCAGCTTTATCAGGGGGCAGCCCCAGCATTTT. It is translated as CASSFIRGQPQHF.

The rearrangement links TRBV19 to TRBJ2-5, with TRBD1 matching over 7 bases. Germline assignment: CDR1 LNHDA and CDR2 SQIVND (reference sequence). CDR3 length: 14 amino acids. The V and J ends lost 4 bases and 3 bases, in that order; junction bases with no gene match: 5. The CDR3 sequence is CASSTSGTEETQYF. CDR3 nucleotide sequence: TGTGCCAGTAGTACGTCCGGGACAGAAGAGACCCAGTACTTC.

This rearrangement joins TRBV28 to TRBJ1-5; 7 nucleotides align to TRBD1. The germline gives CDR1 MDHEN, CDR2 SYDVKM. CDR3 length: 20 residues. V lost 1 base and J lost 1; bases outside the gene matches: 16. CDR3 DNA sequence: TGTGCCAGCAGTTTATTGGGGTGGCGATCTGACAGGGAGAGCAATCAGCCCCAGCATTTT. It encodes CASSLLGWRSDRESNQPQHF.

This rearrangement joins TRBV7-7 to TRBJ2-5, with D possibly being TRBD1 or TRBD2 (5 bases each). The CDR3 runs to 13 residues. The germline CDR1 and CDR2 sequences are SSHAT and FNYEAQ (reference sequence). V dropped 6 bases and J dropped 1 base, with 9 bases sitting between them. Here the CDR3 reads CASSTGTQETQYF. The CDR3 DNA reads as TGTGCCAGCAGTACCGGGACCCAAGAGACCCAGTACTTC.

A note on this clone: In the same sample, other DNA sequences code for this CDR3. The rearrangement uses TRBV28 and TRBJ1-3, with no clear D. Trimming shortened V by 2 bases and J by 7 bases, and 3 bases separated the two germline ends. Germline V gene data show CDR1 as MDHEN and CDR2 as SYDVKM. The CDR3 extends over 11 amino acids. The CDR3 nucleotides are TGTGCCAGCAGTTTAGGGAACACCATATATTTT. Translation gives CASSLGNTIYF.

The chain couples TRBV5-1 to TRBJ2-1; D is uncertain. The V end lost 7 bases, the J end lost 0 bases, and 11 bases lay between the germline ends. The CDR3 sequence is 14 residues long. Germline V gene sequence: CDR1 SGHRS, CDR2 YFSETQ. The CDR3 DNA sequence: TGCGCCAGCTCTGTCCGGAGCTCCTACAATGAGCAGTTCTTC. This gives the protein CASSVRSSYNEQFF.

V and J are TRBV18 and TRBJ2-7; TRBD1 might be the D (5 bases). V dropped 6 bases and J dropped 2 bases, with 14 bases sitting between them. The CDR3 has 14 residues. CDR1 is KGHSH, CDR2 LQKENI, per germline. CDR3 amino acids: CASSERQITYEQYF. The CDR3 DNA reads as TGTGCCAGCTCGGAACGACAGATAACCTACGAGCAGTACTTC.

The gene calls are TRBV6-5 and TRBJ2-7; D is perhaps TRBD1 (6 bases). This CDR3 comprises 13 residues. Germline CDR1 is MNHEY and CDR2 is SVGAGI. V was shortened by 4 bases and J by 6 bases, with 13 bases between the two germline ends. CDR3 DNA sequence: TGTGCCAGCAGTTCTCCAGGGGTCGGCGAGCAGTACTTC. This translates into CASSSPGVGEQYF.

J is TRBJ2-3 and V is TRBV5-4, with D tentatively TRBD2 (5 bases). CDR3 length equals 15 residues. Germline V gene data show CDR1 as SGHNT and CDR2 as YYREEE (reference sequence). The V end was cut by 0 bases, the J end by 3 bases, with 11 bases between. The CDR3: CASSLDLAATDTQYF. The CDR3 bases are TGTGCCAGCAGCTTGGATCTAGCAGCGACAGATACGCAGTATTTT.

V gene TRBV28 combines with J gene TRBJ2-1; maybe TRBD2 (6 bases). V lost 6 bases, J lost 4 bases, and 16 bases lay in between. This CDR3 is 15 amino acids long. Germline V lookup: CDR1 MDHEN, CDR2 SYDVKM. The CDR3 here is CASSPGGIGYNEQFF. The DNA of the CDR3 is TGTGCCAGCAGCCCGGGCGGGATTGGGTACAATGAGCAGTTCTTC.